Presented here are 20 T cell receptor beta chains from one specimen sequenced in a study of CD8+CD57+ T cells in acquired aplastic anemia. According to the study, genomic DNA was the template for TCR beta VDJ and CDR3 profiling. From the reads, TCRdb called clonotypes with MiXCR, one entry per CDR3 protein. The data hold about 400,000 distinct CDR3 sequences, with 55% to 75% observed a single time. The specimen was sorted CD4+, CD8+, or CD8+CD57+ T cells (not recorded which) from PBMCs. Receptor source: a human donor in good health, serving as a control.

The CDR3 DNA is TGTGCCAGCAGCTTTGGGCTCACCCCGTTTTCACCCCTCCACTTT. It is translated as CASSFGLTPFSPLHF. The chain combines TRBV5-6 with TRBJ1-6; no clear D. Germline values: CDR1 SGHDT, CDR2 YYEEEE. CDR3 length: 15 residues. V was clipped by 2 bases and J by 9 bases, with 15 bases between them. The complete variable domain, with remaining parts taken from reference TRBV5-6 and TRBJ1-6, reads DAGVTQSPTHLIKTRGQQVTLRCSPKSGHDTVSWYQQALGQGPQFIFQYYEEEERQRGNFPDRFSGHQFPNYSSELNVNALLLGDSALYLCASSFGLTPFSPLHFGNGTRLTVT.

The chain has TRBV9 and TRBJ2-5, with D unresolved. Germline V gene lookup returns CDR1 SGDLS and CDR2 YYNGEE. The CDR3 length is 14 residues. The germline V and J ends were trimmed by 0 bases and 2 bases, with 8 bases remaining between them. CDR3 residues: CASSVGFRQETQYF. CDR3 DNA: TGTGCCAGCAGCGTAGGTTTCAGACAAGAGACCCAGTACTTC.

The rearrangement uses TRBV5-5 and TRBJ2-1, with TRBD2 matching over 9 bases. Germline V gives CDR1 SGHKS, CDR2 YYEKEE (reference sequence). The CDR3 is 23 amino acids. V gave up 1 base and J gave up 4 bases; unmatched junction bases: 27. For the CDR3, the DNA is TGTGCCAGCAGCTTGTTCTTCCGCAGTGCTAGCAAGTTAGGAGCGGGGGGTTACAATGAGCAGTTCTTC. Amino acids: CASSLFFRSASKLGAGGYNEQFF.

Worth noting for this clonotype: Mismatch with germline at one junction end may stem from a read error. CDR3 nucleotide sequence: TGTGCCAGCAGCTTAGCAGGGGGCCGTGATGAGCCGCAGCATTTT. Translating gives CASSLAGGRDEPQHF. The V call is TRBV7-6, the J call TRBJ1-5; 7 bases map to TRBD1. The CDR3 length is 15 residues. Germline V lookup: CDR1 SGHVS, CDR2 FNYEAQ.

This clonotype was picked up a small number of times. This rearrangement joins TRBV10-1 to TRBJ2-2; D is perhaps TRBD1 (5 bases). Germline lookup yields CDR1 WNHNN and CDR2 SYGVQD (reference sequence). The germline V and J ends were trimmed by 3 bases and 8 bases, with 13 bases remaining between them. This CDR3 contains 14 residues. The chain's CDR3 is CASSEVGRTGELFF. The CDR3 bases are TGCGCCAGCAGTGAAGTGGGGCGAACTGGGGAGCTGTTTTTT.

The rearrangement links TRBV5-1 to TRBJ2-7, with 8 nucleotides matching TRBD1. Per the germline V gene, CDR1 is SGHRS and CDR2 is YFSETQ. V shed 3 bases and J 5 bases; nucleotides not matched to a gene: 4. The CDR3 spans 13 residues. CDR3 in amino acids: CASSSGQGHEQYF. CDR3 DNA: TGCGCCAGCAGCTCCGGACAGGGCCACGAGCAGTACTTC.

This rearrangement joins TRBV29-1 to TRBJ2-7, with 7 bases matching TRBD1. Germline V lookup: CDR1 SQVTM, CDR2 ANQGSEA. This CDR3 has 12 residues. With 8 bases clipped from V and 0 bases from J, the junction kept 4 bases outside the gene matches. Here the CDR3 reads CSFRQGSYEQYF. The DNA for the CDR3 is TGCAGCTTCAGACAGGGCTCCTACGAGCAGTACTTC.

About this clonotype: A much larger clone differs by one base, so this may be a read error. Because the CDR3's place on the DNA is in doubt, the DNA is left out and the CDR3 is given as listed by TCRdb. This rearrangement joins TRBV12-3 or TRBV12-4 to TRBJ1-3. The CDR3 has 14 residues if both end residues are counted. Here the CDR3 reads CASSFFGSGNTIHF.

The V call is TRBV5-5, the J call TRBJ2-3; D is unclear. Germline V gene lookup returns CDR1 SGHKS and CDR2 YYEKEE (reference sequence). V was cut by 4 bases and J by 9 bases, with 15 bases left in between. The CDR3 length is 13 residues. CDR3 residues: CASSHDGVNTQYF. CDR3 in DNA: TGTGCCAGCAGCCACGACGGTGTTAACACGCAGTATTTT.

This clonotype appeared a few times. The chain joins TRBV29-1 to TRBJ2-1; 8 bases are a match to TRBD1. Germline CDR1 SQVTM, CDR2 ANQGSEA. This CDR3 is 16 amino acids long. The V gene end was trimmed by 7 bases and the J gene end by 8 bases; junction bases not matched to a gene: 19. CDR3 sequence: CSAVNARTGQDDEQFF. CDR3 coding DNA: TGCAGCGCAGTAAACGCCAGGACAGGGCAGGACGATGAGCAGTTCTTC.

The chain combines TRBV5-1 with TRBJ1-6; D ambiguous. The CDR3 runs to 13 residues. Looked up from germline, CDR1 is SGHRS and CDR2 is YFSETQ. Trimming stripped 1 base from V and 14 bases from J, with 13 bases between. The CDR3 bases are TGCGCCAGCAGCTTGTCTATAGCGGGCTCCCTCCACTTT. Its translation: CASSLSIAGSLHF. The variable domain in full, completed from reference TRBV5-1 and TRBJ1-6, reads KAGVTQTPRYLIKTRGQQVTLSCSPISGHRSVSWYQQTPGQGLQFLFEYFSETQRNKGNFPGRFSGRQFSNSRSEMNVSTLELGDSALYLCASSLSIAGSLHFGNGTRLTVT.

In its sample, this clonotype was seen many times. V is TRBV7-2 and J is TRBJ2-1; 14 nucleotides match TRBD2. The CDR3 is 15 residues long. Germline CDR1 SGHTA, CDR2 FQGNSA. V gave up 5 bases and J gave up 7 bases; unmatched junction bases: 4. The CDR3 sequence: CASSPGTSGGNEQFF. The CDR3 coding sequence is TGTGCCAGCAGCCCCGGGACTAGCGGGGGTAATGAGCAGTTCTTC.

Notes on this clonotype: Mismatch with germline at one junction end may stem from a read error. The chain links TRBV9 to TRBJ1-1; the D is unclear. The germline V gene has CDR1 SGDLS and CDR2 YYNGEE. The CDR3 has 14 amino acids. The CDR3 sequence: CASSVDGELSFGVF. CDR3 coding DNA: TGTGCCAGCAGCGTAGACGGGGAGCTGTCTTTTGGAGTCTTT.

Of note for this clonotype: A read error may account for a junction end that differs from germline. V is TRBV7-3 and J is TRBJ1-2; TRBD1 is a possible D gene (6 bases). The CDR3 length is 14 residues. The germline gives CDR1 SGHTA, CDR2 FQGTGA. The chain's CDR3 is CASSSAGVRNGSPF. CDR3 sequence (DNA): TGTGCCAGCAGCTCGGCAGGGGTAAGAAATGGCTCCCCCTTC.

J is TRBJ2-1 and V is TRBV7-8, with D unresolved. The CDR3 covers 11 residues. Germline V gene lookup returns CDR1 SGHVS and CDR2 FQNEAQ. V shed 1 base and J shed 14 bases, with 9 bases lying between them. The CDR3 loop is CASSLDNVEFF. The DNA for the CDR3 is TGTGCCAGCAGCTTAGACAATGTGGAGTTCTTC.

Worth noting for this clonotype: It is unclear where the CDR3 begins or ends on the DNA, so no DNA is shown, and the CDR3 is as TCRdb lists it. The chain is built from TRBV2 and TRBJ1-2; the D call in the table, TRBD1, was not verified against the DNA. CDR1 SNHLY and CDR2 FYNNEI come from the germline V gene. The CDR3 is 17 amino acids in total, end residues counted. CDR3 sequence reads: CASSRDRTQETQYFGPF.

J is TRBJ1-2 and V is TRBV10-3; unclear D gene. Trimming took 6 bases from V and 6 from J, leaving 17 bases between them. Germline V gene sequence: CDR1 ENHRY, CDR2 SYGVKD. The CDR3 length is 14 residues. In DNA form, the CDR3 reads TGTGCCATCAGCATGTCAGGAGCGAGGGATGGCTACACCTTC. Translating gives CAISMSGARDGYTF.

About this clonotype: The conserved closing phenylalanine or tryptophan is absent in this CDR3, likely reflecting a read error. It is unclear where the CDR3 begins or ends on the DNA, so no DNA is shown, and the CDR3 is as TCRdb lists it. J is TRBJ1-6 and V is TRBV7-3; the table names TRBD1, a call not compared with the DNA. The germline CDR1 and CDR2 sequences are SGHTA and FQGTGA. The CDR3 extends over 13 residues, inclusive of both ends. The CDR3 region is CASSLTSRSPVRV.

The genes are TRBV4-2 and TRBJ1-1; a possible D gene is TRBD1 (6 bases). The CDR3 extends over 13 amino acids. The V end lost 1 base, the J end lost 10 bases, and 13 bases lay between the germline ends. Germline CDR1 and CDR2: LGHNA and YNFKEQ. CDR3 protein: CASSQVGGKGAFF. In DNA form, the CDR3 reads TGTGCCAGCAGCCAAGTAGGGGGGAAAGGAGCTTTCTTT.

This clonotype was seen at least ten times. This chain connects TRBV6-6 to TRBJ2-5; the D is unclear. The CDR3 extends over 14 amino acids. The germline gives CDR1 MNHNY, CDR2 SVGAGI (reference sequence). Trimming shortened V by 6 bases and J by 0 bases, and 11 bases separated the two germline ends. The CDR3 reads CASRTALDQETQYF. The CDR3 DNA is TGTGCCAGCAGAACGGCCTTAGACCAAGAGACCCAGTACTTC.